The 29 T cell receptor beta chains presented below share a single source sample, sequenced in a study of blood T cell repertoires in COVID-19. Assay: immunoSEQ multiplex PCR; the TCRdb copy retains only in-frame clones and omits some. There are roughly 300,000 clones in the sample; 70% to 90% occur only once, and roughly 12% lies in the top ten. Specimen: peripheral blood. The source of these receptors is a woman aged 25 to 39 with COVID-19, enrolled during active disease.

This clone was recorded only once. As DNA, the CDR3 is TGCGCCAGCAGCTTGGCTCTAGCGGGGTTCACAGATACGCAGTATTTT. Amino acids: CASSLALAGFTDTQYF. The chain combines TRBV5-1 with TRBJ2-3; TRBD2 agrees at 9 bases. Germline CDR1 is SGHRS and CDR2 is YFSETQ. The CDR3 extends over 16 amino acids. With V trimmed by 0 bases and J by 2 bases, 4 bases remained unmatched.

In DNA form, the CDR3 reads TGTGCCAGCAGTTTGGGGCAAGGGACAGGGCGGGAGACCCAGTACTTC. Its translation is CASSLGQGTGRETQYF. This chain uses TRBV28 with TRBJ2-5; TRBD1 matches at 9 bases. The CDR3 totals 16 residues. V lost 3 bases to trimming and J lost 5 bases; unmatched junction nucleotides: 10. The germline V gene has CDR1 MDHEN and CDR2 SYDVKM.

This rearrangement joins TRBV27 to TRBJ1-5, with D unresolved. The germline CDR1 and CDR2 sequences are MNHEY and SMNVEV (reference sequence). The CDR3 is made up of 13 amino acids. The V end was cut by 4 bases, the J end by 7 bases, with 11 bases between. CDR3 nucleotides: TGTGCCAGCAGTTATGGGGAGAACCAGCCCCAGCATTTT. It codes for CASSYGENQPQHF.

The chain recombines TRBV19 with TRBJ2-3; TRBD2 matches 8 bases. The CDR3 consists of 14 residues. After removal of 3 bases from V and 6 bases from J, the junction contained 5 bases not matched to a gene. Germline CDR1 LNHDA, CDR2 SQIVND (reference sequence). This chain's CDR3 is CASSISGGKDTQYF. CDR3 nucleotides: TGTGCCAGTAGTATCAGCGGGGGAAAGGATACGCAGTATTTT.

The count of this clone is one. The chain carries TRBV3-1 (or the pseudogene TRBV3-2) and TRBJ2-7; 8 positions match TRBD1. Germline V lookup: CDR1 LGHDT, CDR2 YNNKEL (reference sequence). The CDR3 length is 13 residues. CDR3 sequence reads: CVPVDRAPYEQYF. CDR3 nucleotide sequence: TGTGTCCCAGTGGACAGGGCACCCTACGAGCAGTACTTC.

The table lists this clone with a few counts. This rearrangement joins TRBV25-1 to TRBJ2-7; a possible D gene is TRBD2 (5 bases). Germline CDR1 is MGHDK and CDR2 is SYGVNS. This CDR3 has 10 residues. Trimming took 8 bases from V and 5 from J, leaving 7 bases between them. CDR3 sequence reads: CASGLNEQYF. The CDR3 nucleotides are TGTGCCAGCGGACTTAACGAGCAGTACTTC.

The chain carries TRBV6-5 and TRBJ1-6; no firm D call. V lost 3 bases to trimming and J lost 8 bases, with 14 bases between them. Germline V gives CDR1 MNHEY, CDR2 SVGAGI. This CDR3 spans 15 amino acids. CDR3 coding DNA: TGTGCCAGCAGTTATTCGTACAGCTGGGATTCACCCCTCCACTTT. Translating gives CASSYSYSWDSPLHF.

The gene calls are TRBV7-2 and TRBJ2-1; TRBD2 matches 9 bases. CDR3 length equals 16 residues. Germline assignment: CDR1 SGHTA and CDR2 FQGNSA. The V gene end was trimmed by 5 bases and the J gene end by 2 bases; junction bases not matched to a gene: 7. CDR3 sequence: CASSPPAGGPYNEQFF. CDR3 sequence (DNA): TGTGCCAGCAGCCCCCCTGCGGGGGGGCCCTACAATGAGCAGTTCTTC. Together with reference TRBV7-2 and TRBJ2-1, the CDR3 gives the full variable domain: GAGVSQSPSNKVTEKGKDVELRCDPISGHTALYWYRQSLGQGLEFLIYFQGNSAPDKSGLPSDRFSAERTGGSVSTLTIQRTQQEDSAVYLCASSPPAGGPYNEQFFGPGTRLTVL.

The CDR3 bases are TGCAGCGGGAGGGGCCTACACTACGAGCAGTACTTC. It encodes CSGRGLHYEQYF. This chain connects TRBV29-1 to TRBJ2-7; TRBD2 might be the D (6 bases). CDR1 is SQVTM, CDR2 ANQGSEA, per germline. Between the trimmed V and J ends, which lost 7 bases and 3 bases, there was a span of 13 bases. This CDR3 comprises 12 residues.

The rearrangement links TRBV7-9 to TRBJ1-5; no clear D gene. The germline CDR1 and CDR2 sequences are SEHNR and FQNEAQ (reference sequence). The V end lost 4 bases, the J end lost 4 bases, and 5 bases lay between the germline ends. The CDR3 loop spans 12 amino acids. Written as DNA, the CDR3 is TGTGCCAGCAGCTCCGGTAATCAGCCCCAGCATTTT. Encoded protein: CASSSGNQPQHF.

The gene calls are TRBV28 and TRBJ2-7, with TRBD1 identical over 8 bases. V shed 5 bases, J shed 3 bases, and the junction held 12 bases outside the gene matches. This CDR3 comprises 16 residues. The germline gives CDR1 MDHEN, CDR2 SYDVKM. This CDR3 reads CASSTPPATGVYEQYF. In DNA form, the CDR3 reads TGTGCCAGCAGTACGCCACCTGCGACAGGGGTCTACGAGCAGTACTTC.

The chain is built from TRBV19 and TRBJ2-1, with TRBD2 matching over 10 bases. The CDR3 contains 15 residues. Looked up from germline, CDR1 is LNHDA and CDR2 is SQIVND (reference sequence). Trimming at V came to 1 base and at J to 8 bases, leaving 5 bases not matched to a gene. The CDR3 sequence is CASSIVSGGADEQFF. DNA of the CDR3: TGTGCCAGTAGTATAGTGAGCGGGGGGGCCGATGAGCAGTTCTTC.

CDR3 sequence (DNA): TGTGCCAGCAGCACCGAGCCTCTACCCAACACTGAAGCTTTCTTT. Translation gives CASSTEPLPNTEAFF. J is TRBJ1-1 and V is TRBV7-9; D remains unclear. V was cut by 5 bases and J by 2 bases, with 15 bases left in between. Looked up from germline, CDR1 is SEHNR and CDR2 is FQNEAQ (reference sequence). This CDR3 has 15 residues.

The chain uses TRBV14 and TRBJ2-5, with D maybe TRBD2 (5 bases). Germline V gene data show CDR1 as SGHDN and CDR2 as FVKESK. The CDR3 totals 18 residues. The V and J ends lost 8 bases and 4 bases respectively, with 29 bases between them. CDR3 DNA sequence: TGTGCCAGCCACCACCGAGGGCGGGCGCCCAAGGTCGTAGAGACCCAGTACTTC. Translated, it gives CASHHRGRAPKVVETQYF. The variable domain in full, with the rest retrieved from reference TRBV14 and TRBJ2-5, is EAGVTQFPSHSVIEKGQTVTLRCDPISGHDNLYWYRRVMGKEIKFLLHFVKESKQDESGMPNNRFLAERTGGTYSTLKVQPAELEDSGVYFCASHHRGRAPKVVETQYFGPGTRLLVL.

This clone is a singleton in its sample. This chain uses TRBV6-5 with TRBJ2-5; a weak D match, TRBD2 (7 bases). V was pared by 0 bases and J by 5 bases, with 10 bases between. Germline assignment: CDR1 MNHEY and CDR2 SVGAGI. The CDR3 runs 14 residues. The CDR3 coding sequence is TGTGCCAGCAGTTACTCGGGGGGGCGGGAGACCCAGTACTTC. Translated: CASSYSGGRETQYF.

This sequence joins TRBV5-5 and TRBJ2-7; tentative D call: TRBD1 (6 bases). The germline V gene encodes CDR1 SGHKS and CDR2 YYEKEE (reference sequence). V gave up 4 bases and J gave up 0 bases, with 14 bases separating them. This CDR3 region has 15 residues. The CDR3 DNA reads as TGTGCCAGCAGCCCCAGGGGCCGGAGCTCCTACGAGCAGTACTTC. Encoded protein: CASSPRGRSSYEQYF.

The chain carries TRBV6-5 and TRBJ2-7; 8 bases line up with TRBD1. Germline assignment: CDR1 MNHEY and CDR2 SVGAGI. The CDR3 is made up of 15 amino acids. V gave up 0 bases and J gave up 3 bases; unmatched junction bases: 4. In DNA, the CDR3 is TGTGCCAGCAGTTACTCAGGACAGGGTTTCTACGAGCAGTACTTC. Protein product: CASSYSGQGFYEQYF.

V gene TRBV27 combines with J gene TRBJ1-4; possible D gene TRBD1, 5 bases. The V and J ends lost 5 bases and 8 bases respectively, with 15 bases between them. The V gene's germline CDR1 is MNHEY and CDR2 SMNVEV (reference sequence). The CDR3 runs 14 residues. The CDR3 loop is CASSTVRGSEKLFF. The CDR3 region has the DNA TGTGCCAGCAGTACCGTGCGGGGCTCCGAAAAACTGTTTTTT.

The V call is TRBV6-1, the J call TRBJ1-1, with TRBD1 identical over 7 bases. This CDR3 spans 16 amino acids. Unmatched junction bases numbered 9, after V lost 2 bases and J lost 3 bases. The germline V gene encodes CDR1 MNHNS and CDR2 SASEGT. The CDR3 nucleotides read TGTGCCAGCAGTGAATCGGCCCACACAGGGGACACTGAAGCTTTCTTT. It specifies CASSESAHTGDTEAFF.

The sample holds one count of this clone. This chain links TRBV18 with TRBJ2-7; the match to TRBD1 covers 7 bases. Germline V gene sequence: CDR1 KGHSH, CDR2 LQKENI. The CDR3 spans 17 residues. The ends lost 5 bases at V and 6 bases at J; junction bases unmatched: 19. CDR3 DNA: TGTGCCAGCTCAGCCCTCACAGGGGCGAATTTTCCTATCGAGCAGTACTTC. Its translation: CASSALTGANFPIEQYF.

The J gene is TRBJ2-5, the V gene TRBV7-7; TRBD2 aligns across 7 bases. The trim removed 1 base at V and 3 bases at J, leaving 14 bases unmatched. Germline V gene data show CDR1 as SSHAT and CDR2 as FNYEAQ (reference sequence). The CDR3 contains 18 residues. The CDR3 region has the DNA TGTGCCAGCAGCTTAGGGTTTCTCGGGGGGTTTGAGAAAGAGACCCAGTACTTC. It translates to CASSLGFLGGFEKETQYF.

The chain links TRBV27 to TRBJ2-7; TRBD2 might be the D (6 bases). CDR1 is MNHEY and CDR2 is SMNVEV in the germline V gene (reference sequence). With 4 bases removed from V and 0 bases from J, the gap between germline ends came to 10 bases. CDR3 length: 14 residues. The CDR3 DNA reads TGTGCCAGCAGTTCCCGGGGACTCTCCTACGAGCAGTACTTC. This codes for CASSSRGLSYEQYF.

This clone was found a few times. The rearrangement joins TRBV3-1 (or the pseudogene TRBV3-2) to TRBJ2-5; possibly TRBD2 for D (5 bases). CDR1 is LGHDT and CDR2 is YNNKEL in the germline V gene (reference sequence). The CDR3 is 14 residues long. Trimming took 3 bases from V and 5 from J, leaving 13 bases between them. The DNA of the CDR3 is TGTGCCAGCAGCCACCCGGGATTTAAGGAGACCCAGTACTTC. This translates into CASSHPGFKETQYF.

The J gene is TRBJ2-5, the V gene TRBV28; tentatively, D is TRBD2 (5 bases). This CDR3 region has 15 residues. The V and J ends lost 7 bases and 1 base respectively, with 16 bases between them. Per the germline V gene, CDR1 is MDHEN and CDR2 is SYDVKM. This chain's CDR3 is CASTRGGTRQETQYF. CDR3 bases: TGTGCCAGCACTCGAGGAGGAACCCGCCAAGAGACCCAGTACTTC.

Comment on this clone: This CDR3 is also generated by other DNA sequences in the sample. J is TRBJ1-1 and V is TRBV29-1, with D perhaps TRBD1 (6 bases). The CDR3 consists of 13 residues. V was pared by 4 bases and J by 2 bases, with 11 bases between. CDR1 is SQVTM, CDR2 ANQGSEA, per germline. CDR3 protein: CSVAPQGNTEAFF. CDR3 nucleotide sequence: TGCAGCGTTGCTCCACAGGGAAACACTGAAGCTTTCTTT. Supplemented by reference TRBV29-1 and TRBJ1-1, the full variable domain reads SAVISQKPSRDICQRGTSLTIQCQVDSQVTMMFWYRQQPGQSLTLIATANQGSEATYESGFVIDKFPISRPNLTFSTLTVSNMSPEDSSIYLCSVAPQGNTEAFFGQGTRLTVV.

This chain joins TRBV27 and TRBJ1-4; TRBD1 matches at 7 bases. The CDR3 runs 17 residues. Germline values: CDR1 MNHEY, CDR2 SMNVEV (reference sequence). The junction had 16 bases not matched to a gene; V was cut back by 3 bases and J by 9 bases. The CDR3: CASSLKGQNKNDKKLFF. CDR3 coding DNA: TGTGCCAGCAGTTTGAAGGGACAGAACAAAAATGATAAAAAACTGTTTTTT.

V is TRBV7-9 and J is TRBJ1-4; 11 nucleotides align to TRBD1. The ends lost 5 bases at V and 6 bases at J; junction bases unmatched: 5. The germline CDR1 and CDR2 sequences are SEHNR and FQNEAQ (reference sequence). This CDR3 contains 15 residues. This CDR3 reads CASSDPGQGDEKLFF. As DNA, the CDR3 is TGTGCCAGCAGCGACCCGGGACAGGGGGATGAAAAACTGTTTTTT.

This chain uses TRBV6-6 with TRBJ2-2; TRBD2 agrees at 12 bases. The V gene end was trimmed by 5 bases and the J gene end by 1 base; junction bases not matched to a gene: 8. CDR3 length: 18 amino acids. Germline CDR1 MNHNY, CDR2 SVGAGI (reference sequence). CDR3 region: CASSPRTSGALNTGELFF. For the CDR3, the DNA is TGTGCCAGCAGTCCTCGGACTAGCGGGGCCCTGAACACCGGGGAGCTGTTTTTT.

The CDR3 loop reads CASSIAFGAYEQYF. DNA of the CDR3: TGTGCCAGTAGTATTGCCTTCGGGGCCTACGAGCAGTACTTC. The rearrangement links TRBV19 to TRBJ2-7; tentatively, D is TRBD2 (5 bases). CDR1 and CDR2 (germline): LNHDA, SQIVND (reference sequence). V lost 3 bases, J lost 2 bases, and 11 bases lay in between. There are 14 residues in the CDR3.